This TCR beta chain was identified during a study of T cell repertoires in cytomegalovirus infection. Overall study context: The study used recently identified HLA-C-restricted and well-studied HLA-B-restricted CMV epitopes. TCR beta signatures that were public indicated CMV infection and matching HLA type. Study-wide findings and caveats: Predominance within the ex vivo response was attributable to HLA-C-restricted CMV-specific TCR beta clonotypes.

CDR3 length equals 11 residues. The V gene's germline CDR1 is LNHDA and CDR2 SQIVND (reference sequence). The V and J ends lost 3 bases and 7 bases respectively, with 6 bases between them. Each CDR3 protein gets one entry after TCRdb re-called the reads with MiXCR. The table includes about 500,000 distinct CDR3 sequences, roughly a third detected once. On this clonotype itself: The antigen is unknown.

The chain is built from TRBV19 and TRBJ1-1; the D is unclear. The receptor was derived from a human donor in good health (CMV status not recorded). Some clones in this sample may be carry-over from other donors' samples. The sequences come from cultured PBMCs, collected from culture after CMV antigen stimulation. The CDR3 DNA reads as TGTGCCAGTAGTATGGGATTTGAAGCTTTCTTT. It yields the protein CASSMGFEAFF.